A selection of T cell receptor beta chains follows, all from one sample in a study of T-cell memory formation after mild COVID-19. TCRdb passed the 5' RACE reads through MiXCR, listing each CDR3 protein once. The sample includes some 450,000 distinct CDR3 sequences, 15% to 20% of them seen just once. The sequencing input was PBMCs or a T cell subset sorted from them (not recorded which). These receptors were obtained from a man younger than 30 who had mild COVID-19 (a few samples of this study predate the infection). Cell type and time point are not known. Each CDR3 is given with its conserved first and last residue. Clone sizes are given selectively: once, few, many, or a class where the clone is expanded.

v_call clone_size cdr3_aa
TRBV6-2/TRBV6-3 NA CASSTSSGAYEQYF
TRBV6-6 few CASSFTGEAFF
TRBV11-2 many CASSPGRDRATDTQYF
TRBV20-1 NA CSARPTGGDGYTF
TRBV4-1 once CASSQDDVNTDTQYF
TRBV6-5 few CASSLARSLQWGNTIYF
TRBV7-2 NA CASSPTGLAVNTGELFF
TRBV4-3 NA CASSRNRGREAFF
TRBV28 NA CASSLLIEGGPGAFF
TRBV11-2 few CASSFKQGSNTQYF